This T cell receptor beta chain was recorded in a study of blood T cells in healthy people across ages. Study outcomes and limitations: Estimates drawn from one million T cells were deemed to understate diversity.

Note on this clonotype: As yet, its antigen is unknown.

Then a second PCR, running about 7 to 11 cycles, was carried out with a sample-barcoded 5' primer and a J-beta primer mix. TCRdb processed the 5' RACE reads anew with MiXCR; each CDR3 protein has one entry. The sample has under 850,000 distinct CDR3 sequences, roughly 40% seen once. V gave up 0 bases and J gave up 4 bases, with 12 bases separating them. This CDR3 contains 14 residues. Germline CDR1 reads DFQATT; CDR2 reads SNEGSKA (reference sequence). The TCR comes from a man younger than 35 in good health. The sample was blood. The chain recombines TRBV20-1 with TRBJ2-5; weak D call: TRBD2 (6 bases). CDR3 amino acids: CSARDGSGSETQYF. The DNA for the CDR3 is TGCAGTGCTAGAGACGGGAGCGGTTCAGAGACCCAGTACTTC.